The source of this T cell receptor (beta chain) is a study of T cells after posttransplantation cyclophosphamide. Germline CDR1 reads SGHRS; CDR2 reads YFSETQ. The CDR3 contains 14 residues. The V gene end was trimmed by 7 bases and the J gene end by 4 bases; junction bases not matched to a gene: 6. Libraries were prepared by immunoSEQ multiplex PCR; TCRdb keeps only in-frame clonotypes and omits some of them. The profile shows 25,000 to 30,000 clones, about nine tenths of them singletons. This receptor was identified in a man aged 45-65 years. The chain has TRBV5-1 and TRBJ2-7, with 12 positions matching TRBD2. Sample: PBMCs. The CDR3 is CASSMTSGGYEQYF. The DNA of the CDR3 is TGCGCCAGCTCCATGACTAGCGGGGGTTACGAGCAGTACTTC.